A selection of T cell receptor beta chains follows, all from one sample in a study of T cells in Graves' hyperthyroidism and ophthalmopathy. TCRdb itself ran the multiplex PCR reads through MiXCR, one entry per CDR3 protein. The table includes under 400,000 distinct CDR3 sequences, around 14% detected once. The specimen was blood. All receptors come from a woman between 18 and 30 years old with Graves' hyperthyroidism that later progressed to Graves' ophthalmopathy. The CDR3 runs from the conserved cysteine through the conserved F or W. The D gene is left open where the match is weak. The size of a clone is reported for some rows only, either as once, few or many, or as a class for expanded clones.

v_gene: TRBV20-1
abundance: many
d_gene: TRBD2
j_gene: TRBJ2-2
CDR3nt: TGCAGTGCCCATCCTAGCGGGAGGGCCTCCGGGGAGCTGTTTTTT
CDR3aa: CSAHPSGRASGELFF

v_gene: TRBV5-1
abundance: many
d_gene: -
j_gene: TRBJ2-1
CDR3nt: TGCGCCAGCAGCTTCAGGGGCCTTTACAATGAGCAGTTCTTC
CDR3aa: CASSFRGLYNEQFF

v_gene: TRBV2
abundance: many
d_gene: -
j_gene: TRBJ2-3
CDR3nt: TGTGCCAGCAGTGACTTGAGGGTTGGAGATACGCAGTATTTT
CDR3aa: CASSDLRVGDTQYF

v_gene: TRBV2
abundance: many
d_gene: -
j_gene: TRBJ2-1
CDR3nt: TGTGCCAGCAGTGACAGCGGTTACAATGAGCAGTTCTTC
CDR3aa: CASSDSGYNEQFF

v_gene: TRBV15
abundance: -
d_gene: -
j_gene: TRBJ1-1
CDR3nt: TGTGCCACCAGTCTCAGTCGAAACACTGAAGCTTTCTTT
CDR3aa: CATSLSRNTEAFF

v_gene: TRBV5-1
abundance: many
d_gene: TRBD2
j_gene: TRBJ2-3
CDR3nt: TGCGCCAGCAGCTCGCGGACTAGCGGCACAGATACGCAGTATTTT
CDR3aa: CASSSRTSGTDTQYF

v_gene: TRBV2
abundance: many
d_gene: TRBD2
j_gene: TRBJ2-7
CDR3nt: TGTGCCAGCAGTGGTAGCGGGAGTCGCTACGAGCAGTACTTC
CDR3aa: CASSGSGSRYEQYF

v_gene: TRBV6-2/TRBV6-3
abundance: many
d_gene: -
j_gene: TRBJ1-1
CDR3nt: TGTGCCAGCAGTTACGAAGGGGCTGAAGCTTTCTTT
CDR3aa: CASSYEGAEAFF

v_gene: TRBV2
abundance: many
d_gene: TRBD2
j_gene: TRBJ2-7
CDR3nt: TGTGCCAGCAGCGGACTAGCGGGACCTACCGAGCAGTACTTC
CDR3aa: CASSGLAGPTEQYF

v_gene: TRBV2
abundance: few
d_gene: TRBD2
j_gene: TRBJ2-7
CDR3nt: TGTGCCAGCAGTCCACTAGCGGGTCTCTACGAGCAGTACTTC
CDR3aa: CASSPLAGLYEQYF

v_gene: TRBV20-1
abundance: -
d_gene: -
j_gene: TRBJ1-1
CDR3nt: TGCAGTGCTAGCGGGGTATTTGAAGCTTTCTTT
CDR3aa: CSASGVFEAFF

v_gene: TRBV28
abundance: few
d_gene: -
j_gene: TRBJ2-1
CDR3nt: TGTGCCAGCAGTTTTAGATACAATGAGCAGTTCTTC
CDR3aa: CASSFRYNEQFF

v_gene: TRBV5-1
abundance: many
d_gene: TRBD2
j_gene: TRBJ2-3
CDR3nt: TGCGCCAGCAGCAGCGGGACTATTAGCGCAGATACGCAGTATTTT
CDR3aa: CASSSGTISADTQYF

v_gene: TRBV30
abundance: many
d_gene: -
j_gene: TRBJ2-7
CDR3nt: TGTGCCTGTTCACAGGAGTTTACATCCCTCGAGCAGTACTTC
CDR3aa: CACSQEFTSLEQYF

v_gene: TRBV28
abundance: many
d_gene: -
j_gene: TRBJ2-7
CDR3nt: TGTGCCAGCAGTTTACCAGAAGCCTACGAGCAGTACTTC
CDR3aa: CASSLPEAYEQYF

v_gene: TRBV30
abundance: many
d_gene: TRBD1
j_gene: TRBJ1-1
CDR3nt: TGTGCCTGGAGCCCACAGGGGACTGAAGCTTTCTTT
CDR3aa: CAWSPQGTEAFF

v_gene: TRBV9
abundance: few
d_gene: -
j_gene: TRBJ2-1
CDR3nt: TGTGCCAGCAGCGTCTCCGGGACCCATGAGCAGTTCTTC
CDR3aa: CASSVSGTHEQFF